The present T cell receptor beta chain was sequenced within a study of T cell responses to AZD1222 COVID-19 vaccine. As for the study in general: The analysis combined second doses at about 4 or about 12 weeks. Study results and caveats: Dominant at 160-218 and 743-854, vaccine-associated CD4 TCRs also spanned spike. Elevations in Spike-specific TCR breadth and depth followed administration of two AZD1222 doses. It was only a handful of AZD1222 recipients who were seropositive at baseline.

This clone was counted a single time. Its antigen is currently unknown. Assay: immunoSEQ multiplex PCR; the TCRdb copy retains only in-frame clones and omits some. This table has 120,000 or so clones, about 90% appearing once. The CDR3 has 15 amino acids. V lost 0 bases and J lost 2, with 8 bases in between. The germline V gene encodes CDR1 SGHVS and CDR2 FNYEAQ. The sequence was collected from an adult in good health. The input for sequencing was peripheral blood, taken on day 0 of AZD1222 vaccination. The rearrangement uses TRBV7-6 and TRBJ1-3; D call uncertain. Here the CDR3 reads CASSLAVTAGNTIYF. Here the CDR3 DNA reads TGTGCCAGCAGCTTAGCGGTAACAGCTGGAAACACCATATATTTT.